Listed here are 15 T cell receptor beta chains from one sample, sequenced in a study of metastatic and nonmetastatic thyroid tumors. Thyroid surgery took place with no prior treatment in any patient. TCRdb re-analyzed the PCR reads through MiXCR. Of roughly 58,000 clones listed, just over 4% are singletons. The sample consisted of blood. The receptor set was obtained from a female donor with papillary thyroid cancer or a benign thyroid nodule (not recorded which). Some clones in this sample may be carry-over from other donors' samples.

This clone was observed at least ten times. This sequence joins TRBV12-3 or TRBV12-4 and TRBJ2-3; tentatively, D is TRBD1 (6 bases). The CDR3 has 15 residues. Trimming cost V 5 bases and J 2 bases, with 14 bases left between them. Written as DNA, the CDR3 is TGTGCCAGCAGTCGCGGACAGACAGACACAGATACGCAGTATTTT. As protein: CASSRGQTDTDTQYF.

In its sample, this clone was seen many times. Other DNA variants within this sample encode the same CDR3. The V call is TRBV14, the J call TRBJ2-1; maybe TRBD1 (5 bases). The V gene's germline CDR1 is SGHDN and CDR2 FVKESK. CDR3 length equals 13 residues. Trimming removed 6 bases at V and 7 bases at J, with 13 bases between. CDR3 amino acids: CASRSGNGNEQFF. The CDR3 bases are TGTGCCAGCAGGTCAGGGAACGGAAATGAGCAGTTCTTC.

Many counts were recorded for this clone. The rearrangement links TRBV28 to TRBJ2-3; D possibly corresponds to TRBD2 (6 bases). The CDR3 loop spans 14 amino acids. Between the trimmed V and J ends, which lost 7 bases and 3 bases, there was a span of 14 bases. Germline V gene sequence: CDR1 MDHEN, CDR2 SYDVKM. This CDR3 reads CASTMGRETDTQYF. CDR3 bases: TGTGCCAGCACCATGGGGCGGGAAACAGATACGCAGTATTTT.

A few counts support this clone. A much larger clone differs by one base, so this may be a read error. Other DNA sequences from this sample encode an identical CDR3 as well. The chain carries TRBV11-2 and TRBJ2-5, with TRBD2 matching over 7 bases. Trimming took 4 bases from V and 6 from J; bases not matched to a gene: 5. The CDR3 length is 13 residues. Germline V gene lookup returns CDR1 SGHAT and CDR2 FQNNGV. This CDR3 is CASSSGTTQTQYF. DNA for the CDR3: TGTGCCAGCAGCTCCGGGACTACGCAGACCCAGTACTTC.

A few counts support this clone. The J gene is TRBJ2-7, the V gene TRBV5-1, with 7 bases fitting TRBD1. The CDR3 has 16 residues. The J segment lost 2 bases and the V segment lost 4 bases, leaving 12 bases of the junction unmatched. The germline gives CDR1 SGHRS, CDR2 YFSETQ. Written as DNA, the CDR3 is TGCGCCAGCAGCCCGGAACAGGGGACAGACCCCTACGAGCAGTACTTC. Encoded protein: CASSPEQGTDPYEQYF.

V gene TRBV9 combines with J gene TRBJ1-2; unclear D gene. The CDR3 has 13 amino acids. The ends were cut back, 4 bases at V and 8 bases at J, with 15 bases in the middle. Germline V lookup: CDR1 SGDLS, CDR2 YYNGEE. This CDR3 reads CASSTPLRRGYTF. The CDR3, as DNA: TGTGCCAGCAGCACCCCGTTGCGGCGGGGCTACACCTTC.

Ten or more counts support this clone. V gene TRBV9 combines with J gene TRBJ2-6; D call uncertain. CDR1 and CDR2 from the germline V gene are SGDLS and YYNGEE. The CDR3 sequence is 14 residues long. The V and J ends lost 4 bases and 3 bases respectively, with 8 bases between them. CDR3 sequence: CASSPAFGANVLTF. The CDR3 bases are TGTGCCAGCAGCCCCGCTTTTGGGGCCAACGTCCTGACTTTC.

The chain carries TRBV7-9 and TRBJ1-1; 8 bases agree with TRBD1. V was clipped by 5 bases and J by 0 bases; unmatched bases: 2. Germline CDR1 and CDR2: SEHNR and FQNEAQ (reference sequence). The CDR3 totals 14 residues. CDR3 sequence: CASSTGQVNTEAFF. Here the CDR3 DNA reads TGTGCCAGCAGCACGGGACAGGTGAACACTGAAGCTTTCTTT.

This clone was found many times. The chain is built from TRBV19 and TRBJ2-3; 15 nucleotides align to TRBD2. V trimming: 5 bases; J trimming: 5 bases; junction bases outside the gene matches: 8. This CDR3 region has 17 residues. Per the germline V gene, CDR1 is LNHDA and CDR2 is SQIVND (reference sequence). CDR3 nucleotide sequence: TGTGCCAGTAGTGGACTAGCGGGAGGGCCGGGGGGAGATACGCAGTATTTT. Protein: CASSGLAGGPGGDTQYF.

There are a few counts of this clone. The V and J genes are TRBV4-1 and TRBJ2-5; unclear D gene. The CDR3 loop spans 13 amino acids. With 0 bases removed from V and 5 bases from J, the gap between germline ends came to 7 bases. CDR1 and CDR2 (germline): MGHRA, YSYEKL. This chain's CDR3 is CASSQDRWETQYF. Here the CDR3 DNA reads TGCGCCAGCAGCCAAGACAGGTGGGAGACCCAGTACTTC.

As concerns this clone: Just one base apart from a much larger clone, this may be a read error. This chain connects TRBV9 to TRBJ2-5; 7 bases agree with TRBD1. The CDR3 totals 16 residues. Per the germline V gene, CDR1 is SGDLS and CDR2 is YYNGEE. Germline trimming cut 0 bases from V and 2 bases from J; bases unmatched to any gene: 7. The CDR3: CASSVGGQWAQETQYF. The CDR3 nucleotides are TGTGCCAGCAGCGTAGGGGGACAGTGGGCGCAAGAGACCCAGTACTTC.

This clone was found many times. The chain employs TRBV20-1 and TRBJ2-3, with a weak D call TRBD2 (5 bases). The length of the CDR3 is 16 residues. Germline V gives CDR1 DFQATT, CDR2 SNEGSKA (reference sequence). The V and J ends lost 5 bases and 1 base respectively, with 19 bases between them. CDR3 coding DNA: TGCAGTGCTCCGTCCTACCCGGGATCCCGCACAGATACGCAGTATTTT. Its protein product is CSAPSYPGSRTDTQYF.

This clone was recorded once. CDR3 nucleotide sequence: TGTGCCAGCGGGGGGCGTGGGGGAGACACCGGGGAGCTGTTTTTT. The encoded protein is CASGGRGGDTGELFF. The V call is TRBV6-1, the J call TRBJ2-2; either TRBD1 or TRBD2 may fit D (6 bases each). In germline, CDR1 is MNHNS, CDR2 SASEGT. V lost 8 bases and J lost 3, with 16 bases in between. The length of the CDR3 is 15 residues.

V gene TRBV19 combines with J gene TRBJ2-2; D uncertain. Per the germline V gene, CDR1 is LNHDA and CDR2 is SQIVND (reference sequence). The CDR3 runs to 13 residues. Trimming left V 1 base short and J 6 bases short, with 6 bases between. DNA for the CDR3: TGTGCCAGTAGTATAGTGTACGCCGGGGAGCTGTTTTTT. It translates to CASSIVYAGELFF. Using reference TRBV19 and TRBJ2-2 for the parts outside the CDR3, the full variable domain is DGGITQSPKYLFRKEGQNVTLSCEQNLNHDAMYWYRQDPGQGLRLIYYSQIVNDFQKGDIAEGYSVSREKKESFPLTVTSAQKNPTAFYLCASSIVYAGELFFGEGSRLTVL.

This clone was counted ten times or more. J is TRBJ1-3 and V is TRBV2; no reliable D call. Germline assignment: CDR1 SNHLY and CDR2 FYNNEI. V was shortened by 8 bases and J by 2 bases, with 10 bases between the two germline ends. The CDR3 covers 13 residues. CDR3 loop: CASHSLAGNTIYF. The CDR3 bases are TGTGCCAGCCACAGTCTTGCTGGAAACACCATATATTTT.